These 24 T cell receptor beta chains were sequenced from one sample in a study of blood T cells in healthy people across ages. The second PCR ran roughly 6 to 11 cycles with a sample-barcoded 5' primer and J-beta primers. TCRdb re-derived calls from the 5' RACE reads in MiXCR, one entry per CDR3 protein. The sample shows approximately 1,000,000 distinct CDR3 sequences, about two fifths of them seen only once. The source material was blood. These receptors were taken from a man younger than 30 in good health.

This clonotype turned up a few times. The CDR3: CASSQDHPNFQAQFF. For the CDR3, the DNA is TGCGCCAGCAGCCAAGATCATCCCAATTTTCAGGCACAGTTCTTC. The V call is TRBV4-3, the J call TRBJ2-1; D is uncertain. The ends were cut back, 0 bases at V and 13 bases at J, with 19 bases in the middle. The germline CDR1 and CDR2 sequences are LGHNA and YSLEER. The CDR3 runs to 15 residues.

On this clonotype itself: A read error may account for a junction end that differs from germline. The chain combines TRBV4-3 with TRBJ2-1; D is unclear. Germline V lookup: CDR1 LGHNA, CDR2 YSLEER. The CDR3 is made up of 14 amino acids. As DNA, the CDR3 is TGCGCCAGCAGCCCGCGGCTCTCCCACAATGAGCAGTTCTTC. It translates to CASSPRLSHNEQFF.

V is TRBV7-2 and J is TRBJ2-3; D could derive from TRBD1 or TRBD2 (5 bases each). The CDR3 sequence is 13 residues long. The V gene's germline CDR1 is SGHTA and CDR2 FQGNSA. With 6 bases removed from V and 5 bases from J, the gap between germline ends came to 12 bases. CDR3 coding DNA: TGTGCCAGCAGATTGGGACGGGTAGATACGCAGTATTTT. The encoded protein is CASRLGRVDTQYF.

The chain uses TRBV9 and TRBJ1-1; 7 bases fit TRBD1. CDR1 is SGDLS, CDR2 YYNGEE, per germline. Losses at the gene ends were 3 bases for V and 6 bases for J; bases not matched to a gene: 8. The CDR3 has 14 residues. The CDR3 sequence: CASSGPTGYPEAFF. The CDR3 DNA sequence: TGTGCCAGCAGCGGACCGACAGGGTACCCTGAAGCTTTCTTT.

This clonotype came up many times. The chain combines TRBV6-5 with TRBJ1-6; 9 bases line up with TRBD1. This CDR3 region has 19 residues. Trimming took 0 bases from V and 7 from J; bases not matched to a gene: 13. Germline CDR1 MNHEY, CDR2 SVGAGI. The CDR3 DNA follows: TGTGCCAGCAGTTACTCGAGCCACCGGGACAGGGTTAAAAATTCACCCCTCCACTTT. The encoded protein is CASSYSSHRDRVKNSPLHF.

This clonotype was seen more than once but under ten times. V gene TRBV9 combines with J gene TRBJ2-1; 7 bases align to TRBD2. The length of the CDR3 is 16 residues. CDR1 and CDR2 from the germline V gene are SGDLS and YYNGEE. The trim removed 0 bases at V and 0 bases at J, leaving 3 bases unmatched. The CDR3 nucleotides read TGTGCCAGCAGCGTAGGGGGCGGGGGCTCCTACAATGAGCAGTTCTTC. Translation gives CASSVGGGGSYNEQFF.

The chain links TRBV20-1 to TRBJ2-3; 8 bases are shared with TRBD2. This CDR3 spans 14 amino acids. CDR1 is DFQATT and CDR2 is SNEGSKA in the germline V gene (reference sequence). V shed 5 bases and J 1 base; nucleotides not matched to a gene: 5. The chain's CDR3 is CSAGGAGGTDTQYF. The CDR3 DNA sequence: TGCAGTGCTGGCGGAGCGGGGGGCACAGATACGCAGTATTTT.

The CDR3, as DNA: TGTGCCAGCAGTTACCCCGCAGAAGCTGAAGCTTTCTTT. Translated, it gives CASSYPAEAEAFF. The chain uses TRBV6-6 and TRBJ1-1; D uncertain. V was clipped by 2 bases and J by 6 bases, with 10 bases between them. Germline V lookup: CDR1 MNHNY, CDR2 SVGAGI (reference sequence). This CDR3 region has 13 residues.

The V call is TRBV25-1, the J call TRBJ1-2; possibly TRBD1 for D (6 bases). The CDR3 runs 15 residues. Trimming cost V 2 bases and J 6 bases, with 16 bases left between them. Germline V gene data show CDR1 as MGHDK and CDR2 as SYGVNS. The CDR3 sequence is CASSERPTGLNGYTF. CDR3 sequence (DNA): TGTGCCAGCAGTGAAAGGCCCACAGGGTTAAATGGCTACACCTTC.

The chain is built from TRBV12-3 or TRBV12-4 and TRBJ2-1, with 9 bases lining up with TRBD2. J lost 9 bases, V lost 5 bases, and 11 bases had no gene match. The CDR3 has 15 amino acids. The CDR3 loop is CASSTPLREGSEQFF. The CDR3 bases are TGTGCCAGCAGTACCCCATTGCGGGAGGGGAGTGAGCAGTTCTTC.

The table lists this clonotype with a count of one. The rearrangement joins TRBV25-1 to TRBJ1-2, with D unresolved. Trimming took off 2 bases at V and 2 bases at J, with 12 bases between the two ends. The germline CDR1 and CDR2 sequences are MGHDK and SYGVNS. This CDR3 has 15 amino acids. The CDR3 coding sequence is TGTGCCAGCAGTGAACCTTCACACGGCAACTATGGCTACACCTTC. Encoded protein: CASSEPSHGNYGYTF.

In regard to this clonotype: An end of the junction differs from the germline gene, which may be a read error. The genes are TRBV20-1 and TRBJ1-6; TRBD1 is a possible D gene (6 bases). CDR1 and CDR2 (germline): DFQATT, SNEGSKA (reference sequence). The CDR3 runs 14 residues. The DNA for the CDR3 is TGCAGTGCTAGAGATCAGCGGGGGGCGTCACCCCCCCACTTT. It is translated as CSARDQRGASPPHF.

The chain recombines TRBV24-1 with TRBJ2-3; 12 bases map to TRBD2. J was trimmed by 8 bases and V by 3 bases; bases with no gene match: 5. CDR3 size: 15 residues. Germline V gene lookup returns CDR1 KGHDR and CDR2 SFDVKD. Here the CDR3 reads CATSDTSGGYSTQYF. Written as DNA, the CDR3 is TGTGCCACCAGTGATACTAGCGGGGGGTATAGTACGCAGTATTTT.

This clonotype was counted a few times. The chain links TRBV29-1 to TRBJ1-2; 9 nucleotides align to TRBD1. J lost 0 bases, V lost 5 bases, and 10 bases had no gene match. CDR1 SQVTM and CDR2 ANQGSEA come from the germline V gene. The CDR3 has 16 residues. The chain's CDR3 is CSVLPGQGLTNYGYTF. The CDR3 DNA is TGCAGCGTTTTACCGGGACAGGGCTTGACTAACTATGGCTACACCTTC.

The chain's CDR3 is CSARGQGEEKLFF. CDR3 DNA: TGCAGTGCTAGAGGACAGGGGGAAGAAAAACTGTTTTTT. V gene TRBV20-1 combines with J gene TRBJ1-4; 9 bases align to TRBD1. Per the germline V gene, CDR1 is DFQATT and CDR2 is SNEGSKA (reference sequence). The V and J ends lost 1 base and 8 bases, in that order; junction bases with no gene match: 2. CDR3 length equals 13 residues.

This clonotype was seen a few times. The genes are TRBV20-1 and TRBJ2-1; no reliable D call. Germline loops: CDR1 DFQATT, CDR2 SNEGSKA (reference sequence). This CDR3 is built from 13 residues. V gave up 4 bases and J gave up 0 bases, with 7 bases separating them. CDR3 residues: CSANTNSYNEQFF. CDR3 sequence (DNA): TGCAGTGCTAATACAAACTCCTACAATGAGCAGTTCTTC.

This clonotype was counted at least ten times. CDR3 sequence reads: CSVVRGGSSYNEQFF. The DNA for the CDR3 is TGCAGCGTTGTTCGGGGGGGGAGCTCCTACAATGAGCAGTTCTTC. The chain has TRBV29-1 and TRBJ2-1; TRBD2 agrees at 8 bases. Germline V gives CDR1 SQVTM, CDR2 ANQGSEA. After removal of 4 bases from V and 0 bases from J, the junction contained 5 bases not matched to a gene. The CDR3 spans 15 residues.

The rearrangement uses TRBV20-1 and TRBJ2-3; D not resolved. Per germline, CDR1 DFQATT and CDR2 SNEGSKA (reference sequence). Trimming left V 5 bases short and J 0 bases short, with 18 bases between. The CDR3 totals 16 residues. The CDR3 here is CSALSLTGGSTDTQYF. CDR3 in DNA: TGCAGTGCTTTATCACTAACGGGTGGCAGCACAGATACGCAGTATTTT.

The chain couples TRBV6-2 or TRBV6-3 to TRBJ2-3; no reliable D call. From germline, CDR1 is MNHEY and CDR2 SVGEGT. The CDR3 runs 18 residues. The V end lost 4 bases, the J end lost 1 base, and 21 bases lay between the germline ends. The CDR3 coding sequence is TGTGCCAGCAGTTCTTCTCCGACGACTCGTCGGGGCACAGATACGCAGTATTTT. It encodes CASSSSPTTRRGTDTQYF.

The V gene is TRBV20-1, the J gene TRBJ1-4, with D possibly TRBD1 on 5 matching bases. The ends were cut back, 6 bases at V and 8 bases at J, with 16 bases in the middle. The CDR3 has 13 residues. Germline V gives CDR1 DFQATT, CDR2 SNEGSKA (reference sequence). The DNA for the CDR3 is TGCAGTGCACGGACATCGGGACGCGAAAAACTGTTTTTT. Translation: CSARTSGREKLFF.

CDR3 in amino acids: CASSAWTGPTNYGYTF. CDR3 in DNA: TGTGCCAGCAGTGCCTGGACAGGCCCTACTAACTATGGCTACACCTTC. The J gene is TRBJ1-2, the V gene TRBV6-2 or TRBV6-3, with 7 positions matching TRBD1. V shed 5 bases, J shed 0 bases, and the junction held 9 bases outside the gene matches. The germline gives CDR1 MNHEY, CDR2 SVGEGT. The CDR3 totals 16 residues.

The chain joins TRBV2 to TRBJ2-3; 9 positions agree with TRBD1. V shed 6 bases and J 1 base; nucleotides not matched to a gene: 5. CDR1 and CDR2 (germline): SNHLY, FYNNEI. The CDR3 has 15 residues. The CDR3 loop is CASRGQGMGTDTQYF. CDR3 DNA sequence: TGTGCCAGCAGAGGACAGGGGATGGGCACAGATACGCAGTATTTT.

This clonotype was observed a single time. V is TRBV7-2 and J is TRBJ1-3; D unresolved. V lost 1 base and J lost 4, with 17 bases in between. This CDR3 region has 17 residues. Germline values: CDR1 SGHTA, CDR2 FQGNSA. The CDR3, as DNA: TGTGCCAGCAGCTTAGGGTGGGGATCCACCGGAGGAAACACCATATATTTT. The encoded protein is CASSLGWGSTGGNTIYF.

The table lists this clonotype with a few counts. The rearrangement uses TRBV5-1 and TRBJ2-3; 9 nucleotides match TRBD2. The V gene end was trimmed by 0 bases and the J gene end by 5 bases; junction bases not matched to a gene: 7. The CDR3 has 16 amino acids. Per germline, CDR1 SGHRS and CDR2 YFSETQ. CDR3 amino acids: CASSLERGAGIDTQYF. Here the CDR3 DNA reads TGCGCCAGCAGCTTGGAGCGGGGGGCCGGAATAGATACGCAGTATTTT.